The 15 T cell receptor beta chains below all came from one sample that was sequenced in a study of cytomegalovirus exposure and HLA in healthy donors. Vbeta (60) and Jbeta (13) primers were used in the PCR. Clones were read by immunoSEQ multiplex PCR, and TCRdb kept only the in-frame ones, dropping some. The sample yields tens of thousands of clones, 90% to 95% seen once. Input material: PBMCs. The receptors here all came from a woman younger than 35 in good health and CMV-seronegative.

The gene calls are TRBV28 and TRBJ2-1; 10 nucleotides align to TRBD2. Trimming at V came to 4 bases and at J to 5 bases, leaving 5 bases not matched to a gene. Per germline, CDR1 MDHEN and CDR2 SYDVKM. The CDR3 runs 15 residues. The CDR3 loop reads CASSSRLAGDNEQFF. Here the CDR3 DNA reads TGTGCCAGCAGTTCCAGACTAGCGGGTGACAATGAGCAGTTCTTC. The full variable domain, in which reference TRBV28 and TRBJ2-1 provide the parts outside the CDR3, is DVKVTQSSRYLVKRTGEKVFLECVQDMDHENMFWYRQDPGLGLRLIYFSYDVKMKEKGDIPEGYSVSREKKERFSLILESASTNQTSMYLCASSSRLAGDNEQFFGPGTRLTVL.

This chain uses TRBV12-5 with TRBJ2-5, with 9 bases lining up with TRBD1. CDR1 and CDR2 (germline): LGHNT, FRNRAP. The CDR3 has 14 amino acids. The V and J ends lost 6 bases and 5 bases, in that order; junction bases with no gene match: 7. CDR3 in DNA: TGTGCTAGTGGGACAGGGGGGCTTGGCGAGACCCAGTACTTC. The encoded protein is CASGTGGLGETQYF.

The rearrangement uses TRBV4-1 and TRBJ2-3; 8 bases are a match to TRBD2. This CDR3 comprises 16 residues. V shed 1 base, J shed 5 bases, and the junction held 8 bases outside the gene matches. Germline V gene lookup returns CDR1 MGHRA and CDR2 YSYEKL. CDR3 DNA sequence: TGCGCCAGCAGCCAAGGGGCTAGCGGGCGTTTAGATACGCAGTATTTT. Residues: CASSQGASGRLDTQYF.

The chain uses TRBV27 and TRBJ2-3, with D possibly TRBD1 on 5 matching bases. Germline V gives CDR1 MNHEY, CDR2 SMNVEV (reference sequence). V lost 2 bases and J lost 0, with 9 bases in between. CDR3 length: 15 residues. The CDR3 is CASSLRGSSTDTQYF. In nucleotides, the CDR3 is TGTGCCAGCAGTTTAAGGGGCAGTAGCACAGATACGCAGTATTTT.

The chain employs TRBV11-2 and TRBJ1-1, with a weak D call TRBD1 (6 bases). V was shortened by 3 bases and J by 1 base, with 12 bases between the two germline ends. The CDR3 runs to 15 residues. Per the germline V gene, CDR1 is SGHAT and CDR2 is FQNNGV. The CDR3 loop reads CASSFGRQENTEAFF. The CDR3 bases are TGTGCCAGCAGCTTCGGAAGACAGGAGAACACTGAAGCTTTCTTT. Full variable domain (remainder filled in from reference TRBV11-2 and TRBJ1-1): EAGVAQSPRYKIIEKRQSVAFWCNPISGHATLYWYQQILGQGPKLLIQFQNNGVVDDSQLPKDRFSAERLKGVDSTLKIQPAKLEDSAVYLCASSFGRQENTEAFFGQGTRLTVV.

CDR3 sequence (DNA): TGTGCCAGTAGACAGGCCAATCAGCCCCAGCATTTT. Protein: CASRQANQPQHF. The chain has TRBV19 and TRBJ1-5; tentatively, D is TRBD1 (5 bases). Germline V lookup: CDR1 LNHDA, CDR2 SQIVND (reference sequence). The V end lost 6 bases, the J end lost 3 bases, and 6 bases lay between the germline ends. The CDR3 is 12 amino acids. Full variable domain (missing parts from reference TRBV19 and TRBJ1-5): DGGITQSPKYLFRKEGQNVTLSCEQNLNHDAMYWYRQDPGQGLRLIYYSQIVNDFQKGDIAEGYSVSREKKESFPLTVTSAQKNPTAFYLCASRQANQPQHFGDGTRLSIL.

This rearrangement joins TRBV2 to TRBJ2-3; no clear D gene. Trimming removed 6 bases from V and 2 bases from J, with 12 bases in between. This CDR3 contains 14 residues. Germline CDR1 SNHLY, CDR2 FYNNEI. This CDR3 is CASSPSSSTDTQYF. Written as DNA, the CDR3 is TGTGCCAGCAGCCCCAGTTCGTCCACAGATACGCAGTATTTT.

The J gene is TRBJ2-5, the V gene TRBV6-1; 7 bases align to TRBD2. CDR3 length: 16 amino acids. J lost 5 bases, V lost 2 bases, and 11 bases had no gene match. Germline values: CDR1 MNHNS, CDR2 SASEGT. CDR3 sequence (DNA): TGTGCCAGCAGTGAACTGTTTGCGGGAGTGGGGGAGACCCAGTACTTC. It yields the protein CASSELFAGVGETQYF.

The V gene is TRBV7-2, the J gene TRBJ2-5; D is unresolved. The J call is in doubt because the DNA end fits TRBJ2-7 better. CDR3 length: 14 residues. Germline CDR1 SGHTA, CDR2 FQGNSA. CDR3 DNA: TGTGCCACCGTAGAGAGGATAAACTCCTACGAGCAGTACTTC. Amino acid sequence: CATVERINSYEQYF.

The chain employs TRBV18 and TRBJ2-1; 7 bases are shared with TRBD1. Trimming at V came to 3 bases and at J to 2 bases, leaving 4 bases not matched to a gene. Germline CDR1 is KGHSH and CDR2 is LQKENI. CDR3 length: 15 residues. The CDR3 here is CASSPDRVTYNEQFF. In DNA form, the CDR3 reads TGTGCCAGCTCACCTGACAGGGTAACCTACAATGAGCAGTTCTTC.

This clone was detected only once. Mismatch with germline at one junction end may stem from a read error. V usage is TRBV28 and J usage is TRBJ2-7, with 9 bases that match TRBD1. The CDR3 consists of 14 residues. Germline V lookup: CDR1 MDHEN, CDR2 SYDVKM. The CDR3 reads CASSLDPGQGASHF. The CDR3 DNA reads as TGTGCCAGCAGCCTAGATCCGGGACAGGGTGCTTCGCACTTC. Complete variable domain (other parts from reference TRBV28 and TRBJ2-7): DVKVTQSSRYLVKRTGEKVFLECVQDMDHENMFWYRQDPGLGLRLIYFSYDVKMKEKGDIPEGYSVSREKKERFSLILESASTNQTSMYLCASSLDPGQGASHFGPGTRLTVT.

The V and J genes are TRBV5-1 and TRBJ2-7, with 10 nucleotides matching TRBD1. The germline CDR1 and CDR2 sequences are SGHRS and YFSETQ. V trimming: 0 bases; J trimming: 5 bases; junction bases outside the gene matches: 5. The CDR3 runs 15 residues. CDR3 sequence (DNA): TGCGCCAGCAGCTTGGGACAGGGGGCCGTTAACGAGCAGTACTTC. Protein product: CASSLGQGAVNEQYF.

The genes are TRBV19 and TRBJ1-2, with D possibly being TRBD1 (5 bases). This CDR3 contains 14 residues. The ends were cut back, 7 bases at V and 1 base at J, with 13 bases in the middle. Per germline, CDR1 LNHDA and CDR2 SQIVND (reference sequence). In DNA form, the CDR3 reads TGTGCCAGTAAGCCCCAGGGACTTAACTATGGCTACACCTTC. Translating it yields CASKPQGLNYGYTF.

This chain connects TRBV28 to TRBJ1-1; D remains unclear. Looked up from germline, CDR1 is MDHEN and CDR2 is SYDVKM. V gave up 4 bases and J gave up 4 bases, with 19 bases separating them. The CDR3 has 16 amino acids. The CDR3: CASSSIIGDGSTEAFF. The CDR3, as DNA: TGTGCCAGCAGTTCTATTATCGGGGATGGGAGCACTGAAGCTTTCTTT.

The gene calls are TRBV7-8 and TRBJ2-5; 13 positions match TRBD2. V trimming: 10 bases; J trimming: 2 bases; junction bases outside the gene matches: 13. Germline CDR1 and CDR2: SGHVS and FQNEAQ. This CDR3 region has 17 residues. The CDR3 sequence: CATPPGLAGRGQETQYF. The CDR3 bases are TGTGCCACTCCCCCGGGACTAGCGGGACGGGGGCAAGAGACCCAGTACTTC.